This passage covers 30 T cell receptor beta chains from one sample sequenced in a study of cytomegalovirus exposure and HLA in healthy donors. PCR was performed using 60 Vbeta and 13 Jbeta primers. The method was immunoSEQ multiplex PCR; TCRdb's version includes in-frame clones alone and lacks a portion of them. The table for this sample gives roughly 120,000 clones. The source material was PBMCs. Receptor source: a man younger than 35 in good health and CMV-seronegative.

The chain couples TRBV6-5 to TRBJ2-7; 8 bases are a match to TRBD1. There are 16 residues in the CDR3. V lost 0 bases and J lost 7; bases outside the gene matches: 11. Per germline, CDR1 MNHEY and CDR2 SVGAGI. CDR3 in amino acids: CASSYSPTGALGEQYF. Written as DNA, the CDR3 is TGTGCCAGCAGTTACTCCCCGACAGGGGCCTTGGGGGAGCAGTACTTC.

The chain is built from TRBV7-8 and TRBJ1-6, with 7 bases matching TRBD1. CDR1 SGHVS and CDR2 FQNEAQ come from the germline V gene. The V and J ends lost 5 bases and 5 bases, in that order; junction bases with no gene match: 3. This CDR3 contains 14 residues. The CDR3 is CASSPGQNNSPLHF. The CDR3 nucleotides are TGTGCCAGCAGCCCGGGACAGAATAATTCACCCCTCCACTTT.

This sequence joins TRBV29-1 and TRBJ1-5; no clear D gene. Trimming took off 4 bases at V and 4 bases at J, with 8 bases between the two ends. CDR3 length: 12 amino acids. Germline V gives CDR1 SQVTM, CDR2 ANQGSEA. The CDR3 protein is CSVVGHNQPQHF. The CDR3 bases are TGCAGCGTTGTGGGCCATAATCAGCCCCAGCATTTT.

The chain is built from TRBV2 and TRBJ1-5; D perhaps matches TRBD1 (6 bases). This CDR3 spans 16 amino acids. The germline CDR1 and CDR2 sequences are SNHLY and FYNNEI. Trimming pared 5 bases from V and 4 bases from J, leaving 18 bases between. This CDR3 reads CASSPLNRDPNQPQHF. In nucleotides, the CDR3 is TGTGCCAGCAGTCCCCTAAACAGGGACCCTAATCAGCCCCAGCATTTT.

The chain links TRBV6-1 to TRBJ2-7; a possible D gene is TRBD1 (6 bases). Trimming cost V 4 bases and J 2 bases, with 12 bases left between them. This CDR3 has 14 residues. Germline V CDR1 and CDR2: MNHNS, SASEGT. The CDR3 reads CASSVAGATYEQYF. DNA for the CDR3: TGTGCCAGCAGTGTAGCAGGGGCAACCTACGAGCAGTACTTC.

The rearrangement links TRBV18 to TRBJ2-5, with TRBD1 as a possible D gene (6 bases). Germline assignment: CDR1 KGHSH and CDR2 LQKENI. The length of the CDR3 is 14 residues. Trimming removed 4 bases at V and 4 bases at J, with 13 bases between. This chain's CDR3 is CASSQNRVSETQYF. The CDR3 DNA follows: TGTGCCAGCTCACAAAACAGGGTTTCAGAGACCCAGTACTTC. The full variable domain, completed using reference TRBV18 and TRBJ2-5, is NAGVMQNPRHLVRRRGQEARLRCSPMKGHSHVYWYRQLPEEGLKFMVYLQKENIIDESGMPKERFSAEFPKEGPSILRIQQVVRGDSAAYFCASSQNRVSETQYFGPGTRLLVL.

In nucleotides, the CDR3 is TGTGCCAGCAGCGAACTAGCGGCTAGCTCCTACAATGAGCAGTTCTTC. This translates into CASSELAASSYNEQFF. This rearrangement joins TRBV4-2 to TRBJ2-1; 8 nucleotides align to TRBD2. The CDR3 contains 16 residues. From germline, CDR1 is LGHNA and CDR2 YNFKEQ. The V gene end was trimmed by 5 bases and the J gene end by 0 bases; junction bases not matched to a gene: 6.

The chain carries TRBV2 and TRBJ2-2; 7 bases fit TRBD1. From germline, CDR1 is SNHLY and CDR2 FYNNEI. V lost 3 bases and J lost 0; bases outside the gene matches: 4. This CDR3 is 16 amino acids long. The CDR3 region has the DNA TGTGCCAGCAGTGATTTAGGGACAGCGAACACCGGGGAGCTGTTTTTT. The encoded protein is CASSDLGTANTGELFF.

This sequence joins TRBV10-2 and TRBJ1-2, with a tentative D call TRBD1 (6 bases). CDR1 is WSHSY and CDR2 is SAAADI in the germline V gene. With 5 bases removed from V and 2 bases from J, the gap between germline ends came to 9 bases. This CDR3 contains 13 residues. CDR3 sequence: CASSPGQNYGYTF. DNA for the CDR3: TGCGCCAGCAGTCCGGGACAAAACTATGGCTACACCTTC.

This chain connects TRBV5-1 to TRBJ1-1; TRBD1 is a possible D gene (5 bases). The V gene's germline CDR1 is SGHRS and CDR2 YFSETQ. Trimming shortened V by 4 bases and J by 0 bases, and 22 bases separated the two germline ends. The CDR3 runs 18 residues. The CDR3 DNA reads TGCGCCAGCAGCCCTAAAGGATCCGGGGGGAGTATGAACACTGAAGCTTTCTTT. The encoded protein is CASSPKGSGGSMNTEAFF.

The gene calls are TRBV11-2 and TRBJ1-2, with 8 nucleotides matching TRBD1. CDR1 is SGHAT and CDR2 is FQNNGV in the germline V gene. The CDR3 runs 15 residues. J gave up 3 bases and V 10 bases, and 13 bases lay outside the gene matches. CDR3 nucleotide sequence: TGTGCCACCAAGCAGGGGGCCTCTATGGACTATGGCTACACCTTC. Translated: CATKQGASMDYGYTF.

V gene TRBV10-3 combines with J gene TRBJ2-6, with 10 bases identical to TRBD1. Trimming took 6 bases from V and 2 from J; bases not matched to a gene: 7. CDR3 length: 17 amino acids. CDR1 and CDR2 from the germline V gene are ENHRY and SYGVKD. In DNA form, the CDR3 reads TGTGCCATCAGAACCGGGACAGGGGTCCCTGGGGCCAACGTCCTGACTTTC. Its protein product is CAIRTGTGVPGANVLTF.

CDR3 amino acids: CASSLALAGSSYEQYF. The CDR3 region has the DNA TGTGCCAGCAGCTTAGCCCTAGCGGGGAGCTCCTACGAGCAGTACTTC. The chain is built from TRBV7-9 and TRBJ2-7, with 9 bases identical to TRBD2. This CDR3 contains 16 residues. From germline, CDR1 is SEHNR and CDR2 FQNEAQ (reference sequence). V shed 0 bases, J shed 0 bases, and the junction held 3 bases outside the gene matches.

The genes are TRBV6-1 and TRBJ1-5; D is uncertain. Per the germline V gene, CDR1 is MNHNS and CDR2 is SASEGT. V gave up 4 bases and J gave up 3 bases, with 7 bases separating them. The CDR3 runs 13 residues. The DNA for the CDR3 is TGTGCCAGCAGTGTCGGGAACAATCAGCCCCAGCATTTT. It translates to CASSVGNNQPQHF.

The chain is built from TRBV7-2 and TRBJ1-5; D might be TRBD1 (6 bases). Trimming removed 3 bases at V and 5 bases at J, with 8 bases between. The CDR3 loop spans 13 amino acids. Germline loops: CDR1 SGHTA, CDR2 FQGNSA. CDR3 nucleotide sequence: TGTGCCAGCAGCTTCAAGGGGGATCAGCCCCAGCATTTT. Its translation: CASSFKGDQPQHF. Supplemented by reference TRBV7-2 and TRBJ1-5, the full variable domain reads GAGVSQSPSNKVTEKGKDVELRCDPISGHTALYWYRQSLGQGLEFLIYFQGNSAPDKSGLPSDRFSAERTGGSVSTLTIQRTQQEDSAVYLCASSFKGDQPQHFGDGTRLSIL.

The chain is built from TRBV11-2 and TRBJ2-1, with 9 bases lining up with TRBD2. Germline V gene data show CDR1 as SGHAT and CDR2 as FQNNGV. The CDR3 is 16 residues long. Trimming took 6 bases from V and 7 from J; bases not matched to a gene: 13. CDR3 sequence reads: CASRSISGSFGNEQFF. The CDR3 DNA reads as TGTGCCAGCAGGTCCATTAGCGGGAGTTTTGGGAATGAGCAGTTCTTC.

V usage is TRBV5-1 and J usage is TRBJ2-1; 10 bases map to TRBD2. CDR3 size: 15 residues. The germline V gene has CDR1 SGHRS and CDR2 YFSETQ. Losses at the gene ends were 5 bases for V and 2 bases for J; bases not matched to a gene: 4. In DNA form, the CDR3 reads TGCGCCAGCAGTCGGACTAGCGGCCCCTACAATGAGCAGTTCTTC. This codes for CASSRTSGPYNEQFF. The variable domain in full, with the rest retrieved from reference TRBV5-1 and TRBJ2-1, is KAGVTQTPRYLIKTRGQQVTLSCSPISGHRSVSWYQQTPGQGLQFLFEYFSETQRNKGNFPGRFSGRQFSNSRSEMNVSTLELGDSALYLCASSRTSGPYNEQFFGPGTRLTVL.

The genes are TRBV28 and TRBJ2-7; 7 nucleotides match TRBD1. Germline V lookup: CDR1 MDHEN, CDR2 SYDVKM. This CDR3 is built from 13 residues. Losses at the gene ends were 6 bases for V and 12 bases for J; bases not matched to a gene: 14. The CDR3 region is CASSLEGQLQGYF. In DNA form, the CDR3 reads TGTGCCAGCAGCCTAGAGGGACAGCTCCAGGGGTACTTC.

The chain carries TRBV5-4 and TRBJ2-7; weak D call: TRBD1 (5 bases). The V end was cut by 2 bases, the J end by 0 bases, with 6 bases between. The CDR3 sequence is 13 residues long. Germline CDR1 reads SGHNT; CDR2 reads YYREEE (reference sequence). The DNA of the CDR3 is TGTGCCAGCAGCTTCACAGGCTCCTACGAGCAGTACTTC. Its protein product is CASSFTGSYEQYF.

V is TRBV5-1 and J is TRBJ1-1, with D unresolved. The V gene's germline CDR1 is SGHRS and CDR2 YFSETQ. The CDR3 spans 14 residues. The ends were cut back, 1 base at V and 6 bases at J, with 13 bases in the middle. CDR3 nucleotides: TGCGCCAGCAGCTTGTTTGAGGGTATCGCTGAAGCTTTCTTT. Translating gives CASSLFEGIAEAFF.

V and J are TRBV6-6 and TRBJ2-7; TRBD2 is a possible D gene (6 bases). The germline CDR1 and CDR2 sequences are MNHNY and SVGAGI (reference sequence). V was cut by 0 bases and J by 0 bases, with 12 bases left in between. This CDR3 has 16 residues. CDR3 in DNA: TGTGCCAGCAGTTACTCTCGACGGGGGTTCTCCTACGAGCAGTACTTC. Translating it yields CASSYSRRGFSYEQYF.

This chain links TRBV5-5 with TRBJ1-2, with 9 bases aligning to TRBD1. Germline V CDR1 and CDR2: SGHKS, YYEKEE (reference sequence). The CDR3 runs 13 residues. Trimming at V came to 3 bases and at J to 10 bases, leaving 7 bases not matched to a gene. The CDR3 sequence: CASSWGGTGTYTF. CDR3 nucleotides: TGTGCCAGCAGCTGGGGGGGGACAGGGACCTACACCTTC.

CDR3 nucleotide sequence: TGTGCCAGCAGTGATAATAACGGGGAGCTGTTTTTT. This translates into CASSDNNGELFF. The J gene is TRBJ2-2, the V gene TRBV6-1; D remains unclear. This CDR3 is built from 12 residues. V gave up 3 bases and J gave up 7 bases, with 6 bases separating them. The V gene's germline CDR1 is MNHNS and CDR2 SASEGT.

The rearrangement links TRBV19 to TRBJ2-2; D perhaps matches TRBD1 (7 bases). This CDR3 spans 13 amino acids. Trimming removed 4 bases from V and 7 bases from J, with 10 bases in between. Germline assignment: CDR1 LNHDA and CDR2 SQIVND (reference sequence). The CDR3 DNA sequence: TGTGCCAGTAGTAGGAGGGGGCACGGGGAGCTGTTTTTT. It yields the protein CASSRRGHGELFF.

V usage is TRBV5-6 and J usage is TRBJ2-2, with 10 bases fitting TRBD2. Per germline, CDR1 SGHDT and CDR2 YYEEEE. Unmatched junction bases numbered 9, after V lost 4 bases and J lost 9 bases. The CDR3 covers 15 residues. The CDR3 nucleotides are TGTGCCAGCAGCCATCTAGCGGGAGAGGCCTGGGAGCTGTTTTTT. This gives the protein CASSHLAGEAWELFF. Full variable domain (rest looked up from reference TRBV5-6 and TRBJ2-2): DAGVTQSPTHLIKTRGQQVTLRCSPKSGHDTVSWYQQALGQGPQFIFQYYEEEERQRGNFPDRFSGHQFPNYSSELNVNALLLGDSALYLCASSHLAGEAWELFFGEGSRLTVL.

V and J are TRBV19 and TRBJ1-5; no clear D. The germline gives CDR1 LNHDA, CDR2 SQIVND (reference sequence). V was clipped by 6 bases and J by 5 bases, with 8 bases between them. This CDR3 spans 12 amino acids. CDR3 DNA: TGTGCCAGTAGAGAGCGAGATCAGCCCCAGCATTTT. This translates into CASRERDQPQHF.

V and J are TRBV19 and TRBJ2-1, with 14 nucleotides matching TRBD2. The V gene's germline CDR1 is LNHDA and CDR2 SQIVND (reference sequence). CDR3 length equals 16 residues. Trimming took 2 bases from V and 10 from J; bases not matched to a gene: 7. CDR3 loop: CASSIIPTSGREEQFF. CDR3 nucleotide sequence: TGTGCCAGTAGTATAATTCCGACTAGCGGGAGGGAAGAGCAGTTCTTC. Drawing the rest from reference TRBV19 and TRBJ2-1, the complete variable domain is DGGITQSPKYLFRKEGQNVTLSCEQNLNHDAMYWYRQDPGQGLRLIYYSQIVNDFQKGDIAEGYSVSREKKESFPLTVTSAQKNPTAFYLCASSIIPTSGREEQFFGPGTRLTVL.

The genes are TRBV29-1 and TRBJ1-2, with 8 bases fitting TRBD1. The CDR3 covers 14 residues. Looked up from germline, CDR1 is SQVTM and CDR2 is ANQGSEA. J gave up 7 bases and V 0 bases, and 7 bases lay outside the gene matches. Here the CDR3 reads CSVEDGRGRRGYTF. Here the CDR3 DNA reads TGCAGCGTTGAAGACGGCAGGGGGCGACGTGGCTACACCTTC.

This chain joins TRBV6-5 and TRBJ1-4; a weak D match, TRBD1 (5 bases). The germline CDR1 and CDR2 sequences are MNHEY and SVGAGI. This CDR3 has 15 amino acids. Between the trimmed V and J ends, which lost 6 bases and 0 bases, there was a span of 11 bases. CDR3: CASRTGGATNEKLFF. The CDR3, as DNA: TGTGCCAGCAGGACGGGAGGGGCAACTAATGAAAAACTGTTTTTT.

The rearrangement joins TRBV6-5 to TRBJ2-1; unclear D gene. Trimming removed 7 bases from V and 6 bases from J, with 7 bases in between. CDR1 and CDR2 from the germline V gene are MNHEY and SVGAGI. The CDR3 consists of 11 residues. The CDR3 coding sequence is TGTGCCAGCACCCCTTGCAATGAGCAGTTCTTC. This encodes CASTPCNEQFF.